Sequencing of this T cell receptor beta chain was carried out in a study of blood T cell repertoires in COVID-19 (TCRdb year 2020). As for the study more broadly: The collaborator samples originated in the United States, Italy and Spain and spanned the acute and convalescent phases of COVID-19. The material from the prospective study consisted of cDNA or gDNA derived from T cells, B-cell-depleted T cells, or PBMCs. A freely available public database, intended as a resource for researchers studying the immune response to SARS-CoV-2, is where the repertoires were released. HLA class I and class II types, where available, came from metadata supplied by the sample provider rather than from assay-based typing. The sample metadata nearly always contained a de-identified subject ID, COVID-19 status, age in years and sex. Subjects who had been exposed to COVID-19, were actively infected with it, or had recovered from it provided the deeply sampled blood TCRbeta repertoires that made up the dataset. The samples were drawn from the first 160 participants of the ongoing ImmuneRACE study and from 1,254 subjects provided by 6 global collaborators. Broad study findings and their caveats: The amount of clinical and demographic metadata varied by source and participant and was provided uncurated.

The immunoSEQ Assay, a bias-controlled multiplex PCR, was used to amplify TCRbeta CDR3 regions from genomic DNA. Concerning the study's data processing: Within the assay, amplification of reference gene primers was used to estimate how many nucleated cells each sample contained. To quantify the absolute abundance of each unique TCRbeta CDR3 rearrangement, sequence reads were collapsed and filtered. For each sample, productive Simpson clonality was calculated by taking the square root of Simpson's diversity index across productive rearrangements. The clones in this table, taken by TCRdb from immuneACCESS, are in-frame only. Not every clone is retained; where verified, under half of the shortfall comes from an unresolved V gene, and the cause of the rest is unknown. That table furnishes V, J and clone size, whereas the DNA furnished D and trimming. The sample includes 70,000 to 95,000 clones, with about 90% observed a single time. 2.7% of the sample is in the top ten clones.

The CDR3 holds 15 amino acids from the cysteine to the phenylalanine. The retained sequence is limited to the CDR3, 45 bases, with the frame set at the first base. The germline V and J ends show losses of 4 bases and 3 bases respectively, and no gene match explains 3 bases of the junction. CDR1 and CDR2 are drawn from the germline V gene: SNHLY, FYNNEI. In Seattle, one collaborating source enrolled patients while the infection was active and tracked those patients longitudinally over the course of disease. Each collaborating institution followed its own protocols to collect whole blood in K2EDTA tubes. For TCRbeta analysis, collaborators shipped samples in one of three forms: frozen whole blood, isolated PBMCs, or DNA extracted from either of those sample types. This clone has a handful of counts. No cognate antigen has been identified for it. No per-base quality is available; no much larger clone lies one base away.

The chain is made from TRBV2 and TRBJ2-1, with 10 bases aligning to TRBD1. The specimen was peripheral blood. The TCR comes from a man between 45 and 60 years old with COVID-19, enrolled during active disease. The sequenced DNA is TGTGCCAGCAGTGTGGACAGGGGGTTCTACAATGAGCAGTTCTTC. This codes for CASSVDRGFYNEQFF.